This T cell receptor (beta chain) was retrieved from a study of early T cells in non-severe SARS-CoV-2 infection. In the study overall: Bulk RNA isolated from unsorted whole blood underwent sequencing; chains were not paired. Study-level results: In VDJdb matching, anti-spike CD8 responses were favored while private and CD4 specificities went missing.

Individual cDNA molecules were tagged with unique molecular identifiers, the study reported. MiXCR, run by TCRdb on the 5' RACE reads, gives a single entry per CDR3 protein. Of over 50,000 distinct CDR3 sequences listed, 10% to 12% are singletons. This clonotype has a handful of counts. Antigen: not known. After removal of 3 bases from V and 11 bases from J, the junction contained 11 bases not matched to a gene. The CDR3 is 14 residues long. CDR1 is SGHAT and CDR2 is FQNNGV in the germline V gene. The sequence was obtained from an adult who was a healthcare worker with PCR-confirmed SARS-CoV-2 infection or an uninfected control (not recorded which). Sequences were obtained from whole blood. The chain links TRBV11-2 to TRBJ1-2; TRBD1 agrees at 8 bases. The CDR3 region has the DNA TGTGCCAGCAGCTTGACCCGACAGGGGCCTTTATACACCTTC. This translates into CASSLTRQGPLYTF.